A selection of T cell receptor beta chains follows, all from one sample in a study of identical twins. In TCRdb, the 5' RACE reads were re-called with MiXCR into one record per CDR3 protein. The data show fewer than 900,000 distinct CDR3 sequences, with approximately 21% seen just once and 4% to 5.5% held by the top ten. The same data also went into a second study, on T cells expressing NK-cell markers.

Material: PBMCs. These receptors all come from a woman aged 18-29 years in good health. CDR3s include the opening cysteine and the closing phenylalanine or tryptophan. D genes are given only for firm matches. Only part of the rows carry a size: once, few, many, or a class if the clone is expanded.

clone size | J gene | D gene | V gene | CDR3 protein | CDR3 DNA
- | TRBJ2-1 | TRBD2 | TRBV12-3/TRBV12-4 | CASSSRLAGVGNEQFF | TGTGCCAGCAGTTCTCGGCTAGCGGGGGTAGGGAATGAGCAGTTCTTC
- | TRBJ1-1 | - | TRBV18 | CASSPPPGRREPEAFF | TGTGCCAGCTCACCACCCCCAGGGCGTAGGGAACCTGAAGCTTTCTTT
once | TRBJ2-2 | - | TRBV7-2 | CASSSYLNGELFF | TGTGCCAGCAGCTCTTATCTTAACGGGGAGCTGTTTTTT
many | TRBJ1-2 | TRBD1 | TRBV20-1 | CSPRGQENYGYTF | TGCAGTCCCAGGGGACAGGAAAACTATGGCTACACCTTC
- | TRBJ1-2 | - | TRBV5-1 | CASSLGTGGAYGYTF | TGCGCCAGCAGCTTGGGGACCGGGGGCGCGTATGGCTACACCTTC
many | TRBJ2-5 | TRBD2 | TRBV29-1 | CSVVVTSGKETQYF | TGCAGCGTTGTAGTAACTAGCGGGAAAGAGACCCAGTACTTC
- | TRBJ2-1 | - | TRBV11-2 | CASSLIRAHNEQFF | TGTGCCAGCAGCTTGATACGGGCTCACAATGAGCAGTTCTTC
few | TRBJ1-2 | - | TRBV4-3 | CASSQDPGLNYGYTF | TGCGCCAGCAGCCAAGATCCGGGTTTAAACTATGGCTACACCTTC
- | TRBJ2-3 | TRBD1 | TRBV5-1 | CASSSGTAPSTDTQYF | TGCGCCAGCAGCTCGGGGACAGCGCCTAGCACAGATACGCAGTATTTT
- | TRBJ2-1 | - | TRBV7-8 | CASSFSSRGSYNEQFF | TGTGCCAGCAGCTTCTCCTCCCGGGGGTCCTACAATGAGCAGTTCTTC
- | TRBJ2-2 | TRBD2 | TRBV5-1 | CASSLVGRETGELFF | TGCGCCAGCAGCTTGGTCGGGAGGGAGACCGGGGAGCTGTTTTTT
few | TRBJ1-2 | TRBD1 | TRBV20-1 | CSASRLSGQGFYTF | TGCAGTGCTTCCAGGCTATCGGGACAGGGATTCTACACCTTC
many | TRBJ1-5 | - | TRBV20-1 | CSARGGRGYSNQPQHF | TGCAGTGCTAGAGGCGGCAGGGGTTATAGCAATCAGCCCCAGCATTTT
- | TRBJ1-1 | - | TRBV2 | CASSPDANTEAFF | TGTGCCAGCAGTCCCGACGCGAACACTGAAGCTTTCTTT
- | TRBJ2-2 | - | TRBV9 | CASSAIGQGGELFF | TGTGCCAGCAGCGCGATCGGCCAAGGCGGGGAGCTGTTTTTT
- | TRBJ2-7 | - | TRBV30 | CAWGGTASDDEQYF | TGTGCCTGGGGAGGAACGGCTAGCGACGACGAGCAGTACTTC
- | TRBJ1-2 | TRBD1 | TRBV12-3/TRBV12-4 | CASRRTGGVYGYTF | TGTGCCAGCAGACGGACAGGGGGCGTCTATGGCTACACCTTC
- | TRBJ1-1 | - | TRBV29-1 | CSAPLGNGEAFF | TGCAGCGCCCCGTTGGGGAACGGTGAAGCTTTCTTT
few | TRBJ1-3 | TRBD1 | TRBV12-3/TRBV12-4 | CASRPDRGGGNTIYF | TGTGCCAGCAGGCCCGACAGGGGAGGTGGAAACACCATATATTTT
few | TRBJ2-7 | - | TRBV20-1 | CSARHGATQYEQYF | TGCAGTGCCCGTCATGGGGCGACCCAGTACGAGCAGTACTTC
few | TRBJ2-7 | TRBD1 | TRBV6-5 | CASSFTPGTGGYEQYF | TGTGCCAGCAGTTTTACGCCCGGGACAGGGGGTTACGAGCAGTACTTC
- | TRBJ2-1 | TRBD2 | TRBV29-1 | CSVARGLAGYNEQFF | TGCAGCGTTGCCCGGGGACTAGCGGGTTACAATGAGCAGTTCTTC
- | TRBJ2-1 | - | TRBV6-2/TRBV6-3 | CASNTGTEQFF | TGTGCCAGCAATACCGGGACAGAGCAGTTCTTC
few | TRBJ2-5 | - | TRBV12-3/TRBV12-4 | CASSPNRENGGTQYF | TGTGCCAGCAGTCCAAACCGGGAAAACGGAGGGACCCAGTACTTC
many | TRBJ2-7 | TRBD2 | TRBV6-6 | CASSPGGREQYF | TGTGCCAGCAGTCCGGGAGGGAGAGAGCAGTACTTC
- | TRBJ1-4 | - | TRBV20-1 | CSAREGEDEKLFF | TGCAGTGCTAGGGAAGGGGAGGACGAAAAACTGTTTTTT
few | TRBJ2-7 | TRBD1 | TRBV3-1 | CASSVGQGSSYEQYF | TGTGCCAGCAGCGTGGGACAGGGGAGCTCCTACGAGCAGTACTTC
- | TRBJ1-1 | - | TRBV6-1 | CASVSITGNTEAFF | TGTGCCAGCGTGTCTATTACAGGTAACACTGAAGCTTTCTTT
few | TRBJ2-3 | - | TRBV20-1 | CSARDLSTSSTDTQYF | TGCAGTGCTAGAGATTTATCCACGTCTAGCACAGATACGCAGTATTTT
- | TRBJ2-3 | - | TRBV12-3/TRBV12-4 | CASKLVGTQYF | TGTGCCAGCAAACTGGTGGGTACGCAGTATTTT
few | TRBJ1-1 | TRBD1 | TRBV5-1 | CASSSGQVAEAFF | TGCGCCAGCAGCTCAGGACAGGTCGCTGAAGCTTTCTTT
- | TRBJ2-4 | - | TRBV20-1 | CRASSLAKNIQYF | TGCAGAGCCTCTTCCTTAGCCAAAAACATTCAGTACTTC
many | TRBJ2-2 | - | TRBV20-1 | CSARGTPGTGELFF | TGCAGTGCTAGAGGGACACCAGGGACCGGGGAGCTGTTTTTT
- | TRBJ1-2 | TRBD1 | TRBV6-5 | CASSYSDRGWGYTF | TGTGCCAGCAGTTACTCCGACAGGGGTTGGGGCTACACCTTC